The following is a T cell receptor (beta chain) sequence with its context. This record belongs to a study of CD8+CD57+ T cells in acquired aplastic anemia. V shed 7 bases and J shed 1 base, with 8 bases lying between them. CDR1 is SNHLY, CDR2 FYNNEI, per germline. The CDR3 covers 13 residues. TCR beta VDJ and CDR3 profiling used genomic DNA as template. One entry per CDR3 protein, called by TCRdb with MiXCR from the reads. The table shows 80,000 to 100,000 distinct CDR3 sequences, with around two thirds occurring only once. Patients chosen for sequencing had CD8+CD57+ cells that had expanded, as shown by flow cytometry.

The chain uses TRBV2 and TRBJ1-5, with a possible D match to TRBD1 (5 bases). Specimen: sorted CD4+, CD8+, or CD8+CD57+ T cells (not recorded which) from PBMCs. This TCR was sampled from a human donor with aplastic anemia. For the CDR3, the DNA is TGTGCCAGCAAGAGGGACAGCAATCAGCCCCAGCATTTT. Translated: CASKRDSNQPQHF.